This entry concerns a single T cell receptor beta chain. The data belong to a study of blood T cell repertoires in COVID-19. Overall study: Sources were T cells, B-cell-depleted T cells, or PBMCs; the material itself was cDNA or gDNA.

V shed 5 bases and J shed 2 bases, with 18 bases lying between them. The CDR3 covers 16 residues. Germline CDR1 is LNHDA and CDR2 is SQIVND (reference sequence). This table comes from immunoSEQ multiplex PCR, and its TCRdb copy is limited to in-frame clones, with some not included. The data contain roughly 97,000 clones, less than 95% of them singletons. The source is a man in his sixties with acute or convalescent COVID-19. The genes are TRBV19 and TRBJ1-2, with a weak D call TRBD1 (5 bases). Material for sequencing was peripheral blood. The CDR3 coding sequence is TGTGCCAGTAGTCACCTAGGCCCTACAGGCAACTATGGCTACACCTTC. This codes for CASSHLGPTGNYGYTF.